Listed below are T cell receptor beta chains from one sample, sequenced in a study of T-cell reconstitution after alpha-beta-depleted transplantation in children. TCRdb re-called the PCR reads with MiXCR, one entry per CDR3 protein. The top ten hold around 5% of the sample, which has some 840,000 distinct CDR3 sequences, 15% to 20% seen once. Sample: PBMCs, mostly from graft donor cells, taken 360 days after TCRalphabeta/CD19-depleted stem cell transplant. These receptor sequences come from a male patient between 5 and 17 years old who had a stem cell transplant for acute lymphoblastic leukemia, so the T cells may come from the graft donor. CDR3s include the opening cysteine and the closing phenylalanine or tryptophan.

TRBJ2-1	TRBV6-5	CASSRRAGGRREQFF
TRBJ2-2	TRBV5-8	CASSKGTHVTGELFF
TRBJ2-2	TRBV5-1	CASSLAIQGNTGELFF
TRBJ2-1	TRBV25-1	CASSPSGPHNEQFF
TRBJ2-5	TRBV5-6	CASRPGTAPQETQYF
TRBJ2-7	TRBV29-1	CSVDLDSSYEQYF
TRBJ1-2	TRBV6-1	CASSKDRANYGYTF
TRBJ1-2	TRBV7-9	CASSSLTEVVYGYTF
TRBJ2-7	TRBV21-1	CASSLPGQNLYEQYF
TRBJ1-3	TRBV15	CATSQIMLGNTIYF
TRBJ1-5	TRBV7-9	CASSFASNHNQPQHF
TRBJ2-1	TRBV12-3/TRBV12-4	CASSRGLAGGKNNEQFF
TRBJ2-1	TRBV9	CASSVGSGRIHEQFF
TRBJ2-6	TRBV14	CASSQHRSGANVLTF
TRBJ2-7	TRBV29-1	CSVEDLNEQYF
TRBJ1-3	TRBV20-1	CSAARRTRFSGNTIYF
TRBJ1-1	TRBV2	CASSGDIGTEAFF
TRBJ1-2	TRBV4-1	CASSQTPMGYGYTF
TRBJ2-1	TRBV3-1	CASSQAGRTSYNEQFF
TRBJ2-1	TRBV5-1	CASSLPSGTDYNEQFF
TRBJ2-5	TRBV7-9	CASSKGDRIETQYF
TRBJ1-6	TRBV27	CASTWQGSSPLRF
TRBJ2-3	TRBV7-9	CASSLITSGIARAQYF
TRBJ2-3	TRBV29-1	CSDRQGAGTQYF
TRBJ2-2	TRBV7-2	CASSLALAEAGWTGELFF
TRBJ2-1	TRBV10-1	CASLAGGPRCFF
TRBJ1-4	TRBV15	CATSRAIMKWAVPFF
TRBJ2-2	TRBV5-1	CASSTSGSLYTGELFF
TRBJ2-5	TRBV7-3	CASSLKSRGAQYF
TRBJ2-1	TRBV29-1	CSPWTSVVNEQFF
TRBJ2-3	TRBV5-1	CASSPIVGLAARDTQYF
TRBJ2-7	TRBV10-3	CAISEIPGASSYEQYF
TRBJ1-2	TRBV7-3	CASSSQGDYGYTF
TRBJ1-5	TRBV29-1	CSVKTGGINSNQPQHF
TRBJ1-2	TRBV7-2	CASSLGWTGFGYTF
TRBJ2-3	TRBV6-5	CASSYSGGGPDTQYF
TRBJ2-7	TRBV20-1	CSARDEGAGAGEQYF
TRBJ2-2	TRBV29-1	CSAGPGLAGNTGELFF
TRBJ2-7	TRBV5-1	CASAHGQGGYEQYF
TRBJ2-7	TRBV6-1	CASTKLAGAYEQYF
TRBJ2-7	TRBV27	CASSQTAYEQYF
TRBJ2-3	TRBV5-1	CASSPSRRADTQYF
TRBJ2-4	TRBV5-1	CASSLAASKNIQYF
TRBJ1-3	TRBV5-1	CASRNRESHSGNTIYF
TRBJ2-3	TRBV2	CASSEQGGGTDTQYF
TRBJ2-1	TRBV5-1	CASSLELADYNEQFF
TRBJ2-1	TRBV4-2	CASSHPSDRDNEQFF
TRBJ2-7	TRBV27	CASSFGQGMGEQYF
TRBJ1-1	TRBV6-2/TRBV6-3	CASSYDWGSEAFF
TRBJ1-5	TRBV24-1	CATSDGQGTSNQPQHF
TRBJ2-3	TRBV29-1	CSGTGITDTQYF
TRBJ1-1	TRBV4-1	CASRGAPLNTEAFF
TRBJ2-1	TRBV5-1	CASSFFRVASYNEQFF
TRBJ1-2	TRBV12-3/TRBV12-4	CASSINRAGYTF
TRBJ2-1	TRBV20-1	CSARARGQISYNEQFF
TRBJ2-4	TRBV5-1	CASSLTGLVWGLAKNIQYF